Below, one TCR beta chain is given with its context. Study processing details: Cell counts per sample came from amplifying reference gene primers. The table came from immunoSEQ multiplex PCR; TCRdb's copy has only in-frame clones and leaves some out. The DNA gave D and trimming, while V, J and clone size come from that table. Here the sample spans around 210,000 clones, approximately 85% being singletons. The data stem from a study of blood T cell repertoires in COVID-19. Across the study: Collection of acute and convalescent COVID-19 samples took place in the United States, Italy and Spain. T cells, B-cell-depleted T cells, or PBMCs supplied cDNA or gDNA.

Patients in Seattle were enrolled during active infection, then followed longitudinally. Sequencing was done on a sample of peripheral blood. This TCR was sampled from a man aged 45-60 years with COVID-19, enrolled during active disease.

The CDR3 DNA reads TGTGCCAGCAGTCCCAGGAGCGGTAACTCTGGGGCCAACGTCCTGACTTTC. This sequence encodes CASSPRSGNSGANVLTF. The chain uses TRBV28 and TRBJ2-6; a possible D gene is TRBD2 (5 bases). Trimming cost V 5 bases and J 0 bases, with 14 bases left between them. CDR1 and CDR2 (germline): MDHEN, SYDVKM. The CDR3 contains 17 residues.